Listed here are 20 T cell receptor beta chains from one sample, sequenced in a study of cytomegalovirus exposure and HLA in healthy donors. 60 Vbeta and 13 Jbeta primers were used in PCR. TCRdb keeps only in-frame clones here, not all; method: immunoSEQ multiplex PCR. The table lists 190,000 or so clones. Sequencing was performed on PBMCs. The receptors stem from a boy between 10 and 17 years old in good health and CMV-seronegative.

V and J are TRBV7-3 and TRBJ2-3; 12 bases map to TRBD2. The V gene end was trimmed by 5 bases and the J gene end by 4 bases; junction bases not matched to a gene: 4. The CDR3 covers 15 residues. The germline CDR1 and CDR2 sequences are SGHTA and FQGTGA. The CDR3 reads CASSPSGGAADTQYF. Here the CDR3 DNA reads TGTGCCAGCAGCCCTAGCGGGGGGGCCGCAGATACGCAGTATTTT.

This chain joins TRBV7-2 and TRBJ2-1; D is ambiguous. V lost 0 bases and J 5 bases, leaving 8 bases between the germline ends. CDR1 and CDR2 from the germline V gene are SGHTA and FQGNSA. The CDR3 consists of 14 residues. For the CDR3, the DNA is TGTGCCAGCAGCTTAGCGAGGCAGAACAATGAGCAGTTCTTC. Translation: CASSLARQNNEQFF.

This rearrangement joins TRBV5-6 to TRBJ1-2; D uncertain. Deletions cut 1 base from V and 4 bases from J, with 20 bases between. Per the germline V gene, CDR1 is SGHDT and CDR2 is YYEEEE. The CDR3 contains 17 residues. The CDR3 nucleotides are TGTGCCAGCAGCTTGTTAGGCAGAACGGGGAAGGGCTATGGCTACACCTTC. Translation: CASSLLGRTGKGYGYTF.

This chain links TRBV7-3 with TRBJ2-1; no clear D. Germline loops: CDR1 SGHTA, CDR2 FQGTGA. With 5 bases removed from V and 6 bases from J, the gap between germline ends came to 8 bases. The CDR3 is 12 residues long. CDR3 in amino acids: CASSLGANEQFF. CDR3 DNA: TGTGCCAGCAGCCTGGGCGCCAATGAGCAGTTCTTC.

V gene TRBV27 combines with J gene TRBJ2-3, with D possibly TRBD2 on 5 matching bases. Germline loops: CDR1 MNHEY, CDR2 SMNVEV (reference sequence). Trimming took off 4 bases at V and 6 bases at J, with 11 bases between the two ends. The CDR3 has 13 amino acids. The DNA for the CDR3 is TGTGCCAGCAGTTGGCCTTCGGGGGATACGCAGTATTTT. Its protein is CASSWPSGDTQYF.

The rearrangement uses TRBV10-3 and TRBJ2-7; a weak D match, TRBD1 (5 bases). Germline CDR1 reads ENHRY; CDR2 reads SYGVKD. CDR3 length: 13 amino acids. Trimming stripped 3 bases from V and 6 bases from J, with 12 bases between. DNA of the CDR3: TGTGCCATCAGTGATGCAGGGAAGCGCGAGCAGTACTTC. Protein sequence: CAISDAGKREQYF.

This chain connects TRBV19 to TRBJ2-1; possible D gene TRBD2, 6 bases. The V and J ends lost 7 bases and 9 bases respectively, with 13 bases between them. CDR1 is LNHDA, CDR2 SQIVND, per germline (reference sequence). The CDR3 sequence is 12 residues long. The CDR3 DNA reads TGTGCCAGTACCAACCTCGGGGGTGAGCAGTTCTTC. Its translation: CASTNLGGEQFF.

This CDR3 is CASSLASTGTLNSPLHF. The DNA for the CDR3 is TGTGCCAGCAGCCTGGCGTCCACAGGGACCCTTAATTCACCCCTCCACTTT. This chain uses TRBV4-2 with TRBJ1-6; D possibly corresponds to TRBD1 (6 bases). V was shortened by 4 bases and J by 6 bases, with 19 bases between the two germline ends. The germline V gene encodes CDR1 LGHNA and CDR2 YNFKEQ. The CDR3 is 17 residues long.

The V gene is TRBV2, the J gene TRBJ1-3; D unclear. This CDR3 has 13 amino acids. V lost 3 bases and J 7 bases, leaving 10 bases between the germline ends. Germline CDR1 and CDR2: SNHLY and FYNNEI. This chain's CDR3 is CASSDGVSNTIYF. The CDR3 region has the DNA TGTGCCAGCAGTGACGGTGTAAGCAACACCATATATTTT.

The DNA of the CDR3 is TGCGCCAGCAGCCAACCGGGACAGGGCCGGGGGATGGTATATTTT. Translation: CASSQPGQGRGMVYF. The rearrangement joins TRBV4-1 to TRBJ1-3; TRBD1 matches at 9 bases. The germline CDR1 and CDR2 sequences are MGHRA and YSYEKL. This CDR3 has 15 amino acids. With 2 bases clipped from V and 14 bases from J, the junction kept 13 bases outside the gene matches.

The V and J genes are TRBV28 and TRBJ2-5; 8 nucleotides align to TRBD2. There are 13 residues in the CDR3. The ends lost 6 bases at V and 3 bases at J; junction bases unmatched: 3. Germline CDR1 and CDR2: MDHEN and SYDVKM. Here the CDR3 reads CASSPGREETQYF. CDR3 DNA: TGTGCCAGCAGCCCCGGGAGGGAAGAGACCCAGTACTTC.

The rearrangement joins TRBV7-2 to TRBJ1-1; weak D call: TRBD1 (5 bases). V was clipped by 1 base and J by 1 base, with 7 bases between them. The CDR3 covers 14 residues. The V gene's germline CDR1 is SGHTA and CDR2 FQGNSA. CDR3 nucleotides: TGTGCCAGCAGCTTAGACAGGAGGAACACTGAAGCTTTCTTT. Its translation: CASSLDRRNTEAFF.

The chain joins TRBV6-5 to TRBJ2-7; 8 positions match TRBD1. The V segment lost 4 bases and the J segment 4 bases; nucleotides outside the gene matches: 9. CDR1 is MNHEY, CDR2 SVGAGI, per germline. CDR3 length: 15 residues. DNA of the CDR3: TGTGCCAGCAGTTTGTTGGCAGGGGGCTTATACGAGCAGTACTTC. Translated: CASSLLAGGLYEQYF.

The chain has TRBV18 and TRBJ1-5; the D gene is possibly TRBD1 (5 bases). Trimming left V 6 bases short and J 8 bases short, with 11 bases between. In germline, CDR1 is KGHSH, CDR2 LQKENI. The CDR3 runs 12 residues. For the CDR3, the DNA is TGTGCCAGCTCCTCAGGGCCGGAGCCCCAGCATTTT. Translating gives CASSSGPEPQHF.

V is TRBV27 and J is TRBJ2-1, with a tentative D call TRBD1 (7 bases). This CDR3 region has 15 residues. From germline, CDR1 is MNHEY and CDR2 SMNVEV (reference sequence). V lost 2 bases and J 6 bases, leaving 14 bases between the germline ends. The CDR3 DNA is TGTGCCAGCAGTTTAAAAGGACAGGAGGGCAATGAGCAGTTCTTC. The encoded protein is CASSLKGQEGNEQFF.

J is TRBJ2-7 and V is TRBV5-1, with D perhaps TRBD2 (6 bases). Trimming stripped 6 bases from V and 0 bases from J, with 13 bases between. Germline V gene sequence: CDR1 SGHRS, CDR2 YFSETQ. The length of the CDR3 is 14 residues. CDR3 bases: TGCGCCAGCATGGAGGCCGGGGGCTCCTACGAGCAGTACTTC. This gives the protein CASMEAGGSYEQYF.

The genes are TRBV4-1 and TRBJ2-3; 11 bases line up with TRBD2. V lost 3 bases, J lost 9 bases, and 14 bases stayed unmatched. This CDR3 comprises 17 residues. Per germline, CDR1 MGHRA and CDR2 YSYEKL. Here the CDR3 reads CASSHRRGTSGPGTQYF. The CDR3 region has the DNA TGCGCCAGCAGCCATCGAAGGGGGACTAGCGGCCCGGGGACGCAGTATTTT.

J is TRBJ2-1 and V is TRBV9, with TRBD2 matching 11 bases. The germline V gene has CDR1 SGDLS and CDR2 YYNGEE. The CDR3 consists of 15 residues. V was clipped by 3 bases and J by 8 bases; unmatched bases: 7. DNA of the CDR3: TGTGCCAGCAGCGCCGGGACTAGCGGAGGGGATGAGCAGTTCTTC. It specifies CASSAGTSGGDEQFF.

This chain uses TRBV30 with TRBJ2-1; D may be TRBD1 (6 bases). This CDR3 is built from 12 residues. The V and J ends lost 5 bases and 2 bases respectively, with 7 bases between them. Germline CDR1 and CDR2: GTSNPN and SVGIG (reference sequence). The CDR3 DNA reads TGTGCCTGGCGGACAGCCTACAATGAGCAGTTCTTC. The encoded protein is CAWRTAYNEQFF.

The chain joins TRBV7-9 to TRBJ1-5, with unresolved D. The CDR3 totals 13 residues. Trimming left V 1 base short and J 5 bases short, with 6 bases between. Germline assignment: CDR1 SEHNR and CDR2 FQNEAQ (reference sequence). The CDR3 DNA reads TGTGCCAGCAGCTTAGGGAGCGATCAGCCCCAGCATTTT. It is translated as CASSLGSDQPQHF.